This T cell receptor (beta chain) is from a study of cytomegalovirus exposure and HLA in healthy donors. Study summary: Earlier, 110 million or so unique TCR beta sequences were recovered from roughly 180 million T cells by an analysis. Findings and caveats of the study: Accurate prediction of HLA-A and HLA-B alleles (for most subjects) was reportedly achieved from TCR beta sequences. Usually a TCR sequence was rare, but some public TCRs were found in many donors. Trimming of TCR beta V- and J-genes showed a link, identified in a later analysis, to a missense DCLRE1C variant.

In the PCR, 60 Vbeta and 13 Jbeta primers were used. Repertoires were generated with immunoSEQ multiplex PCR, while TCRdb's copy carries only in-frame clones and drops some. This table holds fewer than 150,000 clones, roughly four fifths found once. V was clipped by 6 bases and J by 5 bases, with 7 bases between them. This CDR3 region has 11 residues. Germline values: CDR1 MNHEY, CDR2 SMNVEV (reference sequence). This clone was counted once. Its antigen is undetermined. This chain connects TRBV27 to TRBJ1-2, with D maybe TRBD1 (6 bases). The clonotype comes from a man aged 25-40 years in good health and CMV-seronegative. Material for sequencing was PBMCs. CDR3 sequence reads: CASRGAYGYTF. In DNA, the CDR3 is TGTGCCAGCAGGGGGGCGTATGGCTACACCTTC.